Listed here are 32 T cell receptor beta chains from one sample, sequenced in a study of blood T cell repertoires in COVID-19. Libraries were prepared by immunoSEQ multiplex PCR; TCRdb keeps only in-frame clonotypes and omits some of them. This repertoire shows some 330,000 clones, more than 90% found once; its top ten account for approximately 18%. Material for sequencing was PBMCs or T cells enriched from blood (not recorded which). The receptors stem from a woman aged 30 to 39 who had recovered from COVID-19.

In this sample, this clone turned up a few times. This chain uses TRBV28 with TRBJ1-3, with D possibly matching TRBD1 (5 bases). This CDR3 region has 13 residues. Germline lookup yields CDR1 MDHEN and CDR2 SYDVKM. V lost 2 bases, J lost 11 bases, and 13 bases lay in between. The CDR3 here is CASSLRRDGPIYF. The CDR3 bases are TGTGCCAGCAGTTTAAGGAGGGACGGCCCCATATATTTT.

V and J are TRBV6-2 or TRBV6-3 and TRBJ2-3, with 8 bases matching TRBD2. With 4 bases clipped from V and 6 bases from J, the junction kept 3 bases outside the gene matches. Germline assignment: CDR1 MNHEY and CDR2 SVGEGT. The CDR3 loop spans 13 amino acids. Written as DNA, the CDR3 is TGTGCCAGCAGTTGGACTAGCTGGGATACGCAGTATTTT. Encoded protein: CASSWTSWDTQYF.

This rearrangement joins TRBV11-3 to TRBJ2-2; TRBD2 agrees at 9 bases. The CDR3 extends over 14 amino acids. J was trimmed by 1 base and V by 8 bases; bases with no gene match: 2. CDR1 is SGHNT, CDR2 YENEEA, per germline. CDR3 coding DNA: TGTGCCAGCGGAGCGGGGGGGAACACCGGGGAGCTGTTTTTT. Residues: CASGAGGNTGELFF.

The chain employs TRBV9 and TRBJ2-5, with D perhaps TRBD1 (5 bases). Germline CDR1 and CDR2: SGDLS and YYNGEE. The CDR3 runs to 13 residues. V was pared by 6 bases and J by 4 bases, with 13 bases between. CDR3: CASNNRFGETQYF. The CDR3 nucleotides are TGTGCCAGCAACAACAGGTTCGGAGAGACCCAGTACTTC.

This chain uses TRBV4-3 with TRBJ2-2; 8 bases are a match to TRBD1. The CDR3 sequence is 14 residues long. Trimming at V came to 5 bases and at J to 8 bases, leaving 7 bases not matched to a gene. Germline CDR1 is LGHNA and CDR2 is YSLEER. This CDR3 reads CASSYGQGGGELFF. The CDR3, as DNA: TGCGCCAGCAGCTACGGACAGGGAGGAGGGGAGCTGTTTTTT.

The chain is built from TRBV5-4 and TRBJ2-7; 7 nucleotides align to TRBD2. V shed 2 bases, J shed 2 bases, and the junction held 13 bases outside the gene matches. CDR1 is SGHNT and CDR2 is YYREEE in the germline V gene (reference sequence). This CDR3 comprises 17 residues. The CDR3 DNA reads as TGTGCCAGCAGCTTTCCTTCTGAGAGCGGGGCCCCCTACGAGCAGTACTTC. This translates into CASSFPSESGAPYEQYF.

V usage is TRBV11-2 and J usage is TRBJ2-7, with D maybe TRBD1 (5 bases). Germline CDR1 is SGHAT and CDR2 is FQNNGV. V was pared by 3 bases and J by 0 bases, with 9 bases between. The CDR3 spans 14 residues. CDR3 sequence (DNA): TGTGCCAGCAGCTTGGAAGGACACTCCTACGAGCAGTACTTC. It encodes CASSLEGHSYEQYF.

The gene calls are TRBV27 and TRBJ2-7; 8 bases agree with TRBD2. The CDR3 extends over 17 amino acids. The germline CDR1 and CDR2 sequences are MNHEY and SMNVEV (reference sequence). V lost 5 bases and J lost 3; bases outside the gene matches: 15. CDR3 sequence (DNA): TGTGCCAGCAGTCCCTGCCCGAAGACTAGCGTTTGCTACGAGCAGTACTTC. Protein product: CASSPCPKTSVCYEQYF.

The chain links TRBV12-5 to TRBJ2-2; D is ambiguous. Between the trimmed V and J ends, which lost 0 bases and 2 bases, there was a span of 7 bases. The CDR3 totals 15 residues. Germline lookup yields CDR1 LGHNT and CDR2 FRNRAP. DNA of the CDR3: TGTGCTAGTGGTTTGGTAAACACCAACACCGGGGAGCTGTTTTTT. Encoded protein: CASGLVNTNTGELFF.

CDR3 nucleotide sequence: TGTGCCAGCAGCCACAACCGCGGGGGTAGGGCAGATACGCAGTATTTT. Translation gives CASSHNRGGRADTQYF. This sequence joins TRBV7-2 and TRBJ2-3, with 7 bases identical to TRBD2. Germline V CDR1 and CDR2: SGHTA, FQGNSA. The CDR3 sequence is 16 residues long. V dropped 5 bases and J dropped 4; count of bases not matched to a gene: 12.

The chain is built from TRBV5-1 and TRBJ1-6, with D perhaps TRBD1 (5 bases). V was shortened by 5 bases and J by 7 bases, with 13 bases between the two germline ends. Germline assignment: CDR1 SGHRS and CDR2 YFSETQ. There are 14 residues in the CDR3. The CDR3 region is CASRNFPGNSPLHF. The DNA of the CDR3 is TGCGCCAGCAGGAACTTCCCAGGGAATTCACCCCTCCACTTT.

The chain carries TRBV28 and TRBJ1-3, with 9 positions matching TRBD1. Germline lookup yields CDR1 MDHEN and CDR2 SYDVKM. Losses at the gene ends were 3 bases for V and 2 bases for J; bases not matched to a gene: 17. The CDR3 has 20 amino acids. For the CDR3, the DNA is TGTGCCAGCAGTTTGTTTAGTATCCTCCATACAGGGGGCACTGGAAACACCATATATTTT. Translating it yields CASSLFSILHTGGTGNTIYF.

V usage is TRBV4-2 and J usage is TRBJ1-3; D is possibly TRBD1 (5 bases). There are 15 residues in the CDR3. V lost 0 bases and J lost 3, with 9 bases in between. The germline V gene encodes CDR1 LGHNA and CDR2 YNFKEQ. This CDR3 reads CASSQEGTFGNTIYF. For the CDR3, the DNA is TGTGCCAGCAGCCAAGAGGGGACTTTTGGAAACACCATATATTTT.

The chain links TRBV18 to TRBJ2-7, with D perhaps TRBD2 (7 bases). The CDR3 contains 16 residues. The V gene's germline CDR1 is KGHSH and CDR2 LQKENI. V was cut by 1 base and J by 4 bases, with 17 bases left in between. The CDR3 loop reads CASSPQYSRGGYEQYF. The CDR3 DNA follows: TGTGCCAGCTCACCACAGTATTCCAGGGGAGGGTACGAGCAGTACTTC. Together with reference TRBV18 and TRBJ2-7, the CDR3 gives the full variable domain: NAGVMQNPRHLVRRRGQEARLRCSPMKGHSHVYWYRQLPEEGLKFMVYLQKENIIDESGMPKERFSAEFPKEGPSILRIQQVVRGDSAAYFCASSPQYSRGGYEQYFGPGTRLTVT.

The chain recombines TRBV14 with TRBJ2-7; D uncertain. V was clipped by 0 bases and J by 5 bases, with 11 bases between them. From germline, CDR1 is SGHDN and CDR2 FVKESK. This CDR3 region has 14 residues. CDR3 DNA sequence: TGTGCCAGCAGCCAAGATATACTCCTTAACGAGCAGTACTTC. It translates to CASSQDILLNEQYF.

This chain connects TRBV13 to TRBJ1-6, with a tentative D call TRBD1 (5 bases). CDR3 length: 17 residues. Germline CDR1 PRHDT, CDR2 FYEKMQ (reference sequence). V was trimmed by 5 bases and J by 1 base, leaving 15 bases between them. This CDR3 is CASSKQTQGSYNSPLHF. DNA of the CDR3: TGTGCCAGCAGCAAACAGACCCAGGGTTCCTATAATTCACCCCTCCACTTT.

This CDR3 reads CASSGRGFFSGNTIYF. CDR3 coding DNA: TGTGCCAGCAGTGGGCGGGGATTCTTCTCTGGAAACACCATATATTTT. This chain links TRBV28 with TRBJ1-3; D remains unclear. Trimming removed 5 bases from V and 0 bases from J, with 14 bases in between. The CDR3 contains 16 residues. CDR1 is MDHEN and CDR2 is SYDVKM in the germline V gene.

The rearrangement uses TRBV11-2 and TRBJ1-5; tentative D call: TRBD1 (5 bases). The germline V and J ends were trimmed by 5 bases and 5 bases, with 10 bases remaining between them. This CDR3 has 13 residues. The germline V gene has CDR1 SGHAT and CDR2 FQNNGV. The CDR3 loop is CASSLSQDQPQHF. In DNA, the CDR3 is TGTGCCAGCAGCCTCTCACAGGATCAGCCCCAGCATTTT.

The CDR3 nucleotides are TGCGCCAGCAGCCAACCCTCTAGCGGAGGATACTACGAGCAGTACTTC. This codes for CASSQPSSGGYYEQYF. J is TRBJ2-7 and V is TRBV4-1; 7 nucleotides line up with TRBD2. This CDR3 is built from 16 residues. The V gene's germline CDR1 is MGHRA and CDR2 YSYEKL. The V segment lost 2 bases and the J segment 3 bases; nucleotides outside the gene matches: 10.

The rearrangement uses TRBV27 and TRBJ2-1, with 9 bases identical to TRBD1. Unmatched junction bases numbered 0, after V lost 2 bases and J lost 7 bases. The germline V gene encodes CDR1 MNHEY and CDR2 SMNVEV (reference sequence). The CDR3 has 13 residues. The CDR3 reads CASSLGTGNEQFF. In DNA form, the CDR3 reads TGTGCCAGCAGTTTAGGGACAGGGAATGAGCAGTTCTTC.

The chain recombines TRBV29-1 with TRBJ2-7; TRBD1 matches 9 bases. Germline CDR1 SQVTM, CDR2 ANQGSEA. This CDR3 contains 14 residues. The trim removed 6 bases at V and 3 bases at J, leaving 9 bases unmatched. The CDR3 sequence: CSVHLGQGNYEQYF. CDR3 sequence (DNA): TGCAGCGTGCACCTGGGACAGGGCAACTACGAGCAGTACTTC.

V and J are TRBV5-1 and TRBJ1-1; D perhaps matches TRBD1 (5 bases). Germline assignment: CDR1 SGHRS and CDR2 YFSETQ. Trimming removed 0 bases at V and 4 bases at J, with 7 bases between. CDR3 length: 13 residues. CDR3 sequence (DNA): TGCGCCAGCAGCTTGGACAGGATCACTGAAGCTTTCTTT. Translating it yields CASSLDRITEAFF.

The J gene is TRBJ1-2, the V gene TRBV6-6; D might be TRBD1 (6 bases). V was cut by 2 bases and J by 5 bases, with 12 bases left in between. This CDR3 is 14 amino acids long. Germline loops: CDR1 MNHNY, CDR2 SVGAGI (reference sequence). The CDR3: CASSYPDSVYGYTF. For the CDR3, the DNA is TGTGCCAGCAGTTACCCGGACAGCGTTTATGGCTACACCTTC.

This clone was detected a few times. The chain is built from TRBV7-2 and TRBJ2-7; D is undetermined. Germline V lookup: CDR1 SGHTA, CDR2 FQGNSA. Trimming removed 5 bases from V and 3 bases from J, with 5 bases in between. The CDR3 runs 11 residues. The CDR3 coding sequence is TGTGCCAGCAGCGCGGACTACGAGCAGTACTTC. It is translated as CASSADYEQYF.

This clone was counted at least ten times. This chain joins TRBV2 and TRBJ1-5; D remains ambiguous. CDR3 size: 15 residues. The germline V gene encodes CDR1 SNHLY and CDR2 FYNNEI. V lost 5 bases to trimming and J lost 2 bases, with 13 bases between them. This chain's CDR3 is CASSYDFTGNQPQHF. In nucleotides, the CDR3 is TGTGCCAGCAGTTATGACTTTACCGGCAATCAGCCCCAGCATTTT.

The chain uses TRBV7-8 and TRBJ2-1; D may be TRBD2 (5 bases). Trimming stripped 8 bases from V and 0 bases from J, with 14 bases between. CDR1 and CDR2 from the germline V gene are SGHVS and FQNEAQ. This CDR3 region has 15 residues. The chain's CDR3 is CASYTRRFSYNEQFF. Here the CDR3 DNA reads TGTGCCAGCTACACTAGGAGGTTCTCCTACAATGAGCAGTTCTTC.

The chain combines TRBV9 with TRBJ2-7; maybe TRBD2 (6 bases). V was shortened by 0 bases and J by 3 bases, with 10 bases between the two germline ends. This CDR3 comprises 14 residues. Germline CDR1 and CDR2: SGDLS and YYNGEE. The CDR3 spells CASSVEGLGYEQYF. In DNA form, the CDR3 reads TGTGCCAGCAGCGTAGAGGGACTCGGCTACGAGCAGTACTTC.

The rearrangement joins TRBV6-4 to TRBJ2-2; 14 bases line up with TRBD2. The V and J ends lost 4 bases and 4 bases, in that order; junction bases with no gene match: 2. CDR1 and CDR2 from the germline V gene are MRHNA and SNTAGT. The CDR3 runs 16 residues. CDR3 residues: CASSAGTSGGTGELFF. CDR3 sequence (DNA): TGTGCCAGCAGTGCCGGGACTAGCGGGGGCACCGGGGAGCTGTTTTTT.

This chain uses TRBV19 with TRBJ2-5; 9 bases match TRBD2. The CDR3 spans 13 residues. Unmatched junction bases numbered 3, after V lost 5 bases and J lost 5 bases. Germline V CDR1 and CDR2: LNHDA, SQIVND (reference sequence). The CDR3 nucleotides are TGTGCCAGTAGTCGGGGACTAGCTGAGACCCAGTACTTC. Amino acids: CASSRGLAETQYF.

The rearrangement links TRBV4-3 to TRBJ2-1; the D gene is possibly TRBD2 (5 bases). Deletions cut 0 bases from V and 0 bases from J, with 9 bases between. Germline lookup yields CDR1 LGHNA and CDR2 YSLEER. The CDR3 spans 16 residues. This chain's CDR3 is CASSQDVGGSYNEQFF. CDR3 nucleotides: TGCGCCAGCAGCCAAGATGTCGGAGGCTCCTACAATGAGCAGTTCTTC.

The chain joins TRBV10-3 to TRBJ1-5; D gene uncertain. V lost 4 bases and J lost 6, with 10 bases in between. The CDR3 has 13 residues. CDR1 and CDR2 from the germline V gene are ENHRY and SYGVKD. In DNA form, the CDR3 reads TGTGCCATCAGTGGAGGGAACGGTCAGCCCCAGCATTTT. This codes for CAISGGNGQPQHF.

The chain combines TRBV28 with TRBJ1-5; D perhaps matches TRBD1 (5 bases). The CDR3 totals 13 residues. Germline CDR1 is MDHEN and CDR2 is SYDVKM. V shed 9 bases and J shed 4 bases, with 13 bases lying between them. CDR3 nucleotide sequence: TGTGCCAGGATGACAGAACCAAATCAGCCCCAGCATTTT. This sequence encodes CARMTEPNQPQHF.